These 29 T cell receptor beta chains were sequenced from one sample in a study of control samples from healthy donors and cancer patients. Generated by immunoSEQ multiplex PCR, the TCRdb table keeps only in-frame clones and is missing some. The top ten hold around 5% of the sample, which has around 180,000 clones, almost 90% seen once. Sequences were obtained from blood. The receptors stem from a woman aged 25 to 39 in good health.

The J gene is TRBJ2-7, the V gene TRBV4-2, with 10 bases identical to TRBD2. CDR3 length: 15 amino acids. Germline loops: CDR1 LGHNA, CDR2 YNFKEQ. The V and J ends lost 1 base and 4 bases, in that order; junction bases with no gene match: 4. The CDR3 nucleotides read TGTGCCAGCAGCCAAGCCTTAGCGGGAGGTTACGAGCAGTACTTC. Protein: CASSQALAGGYEQYF.

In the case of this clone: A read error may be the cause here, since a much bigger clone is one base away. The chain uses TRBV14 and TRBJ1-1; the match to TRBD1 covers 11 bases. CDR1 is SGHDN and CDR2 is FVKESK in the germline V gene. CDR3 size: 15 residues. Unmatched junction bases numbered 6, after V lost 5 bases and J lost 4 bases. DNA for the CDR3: TGTGCCAGCAGCTTTGCCGGGACAGGGGGCACTGAAGCTTTCTTT. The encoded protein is CASSFAGTGGTEAFF.

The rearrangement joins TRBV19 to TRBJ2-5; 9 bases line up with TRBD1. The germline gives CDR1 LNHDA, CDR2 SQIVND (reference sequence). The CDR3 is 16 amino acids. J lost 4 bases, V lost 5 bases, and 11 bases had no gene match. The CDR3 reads CASSFRQGGPPETQYF. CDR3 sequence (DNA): TGTGCCAGTAGTTTCCGACAGGGGGGCCCTCCAGAGACCCAGTACTTC.

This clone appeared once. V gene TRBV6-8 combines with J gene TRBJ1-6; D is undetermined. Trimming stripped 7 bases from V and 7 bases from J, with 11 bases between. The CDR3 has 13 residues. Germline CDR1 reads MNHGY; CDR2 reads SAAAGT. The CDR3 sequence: CASTFVRNSPLHF. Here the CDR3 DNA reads TGTGCCAGCACCTTCGTGCGGAATTCACCCCTCCACTTT.

For the CDR3, the DNA is TGTGCCAGCAGTGAAGCGATTATGGGGGCTCGAGGCAATCAGCCCCAGCATTTT. Protein sequence: CASSEAIMGARGNQPQHF. The chain combines TRBV6-1 with TRBJ1-5, with a tentative D call TRBD1 (6 bases). The CDR3 runs to 18 residues. Trimming removed 0 bases from V and 2 bases from J, with 17 bases in between. Germline loops: CDR1 MNHNS, CDR2 SASEGT.

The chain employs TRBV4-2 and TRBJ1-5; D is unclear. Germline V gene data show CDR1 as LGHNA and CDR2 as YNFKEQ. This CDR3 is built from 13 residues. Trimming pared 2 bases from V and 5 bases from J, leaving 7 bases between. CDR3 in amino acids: CASSQHLDQPQHF. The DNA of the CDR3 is TGTGCCAGCAGCCAACATCTTGATCAGCCCCAGCATTTT.

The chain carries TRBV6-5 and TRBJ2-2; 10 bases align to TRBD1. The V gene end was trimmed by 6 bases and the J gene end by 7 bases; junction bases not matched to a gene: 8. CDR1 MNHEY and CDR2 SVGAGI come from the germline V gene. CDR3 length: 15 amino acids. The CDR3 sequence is CASSIRDRGLGELFF. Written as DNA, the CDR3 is TGTGCCAGCAGCATCCGGGACAGGGGACTCGGGGAGCTGTTTTTT.

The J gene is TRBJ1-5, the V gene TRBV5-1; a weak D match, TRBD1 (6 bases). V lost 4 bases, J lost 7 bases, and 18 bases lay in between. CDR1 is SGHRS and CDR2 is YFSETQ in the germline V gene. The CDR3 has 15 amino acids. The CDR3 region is CASSAGGGLGQPQHF. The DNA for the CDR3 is TGCGCCAGCAGCGCCGGTGGGGGCCTAGGGCAGCCCCAGCATTTT.

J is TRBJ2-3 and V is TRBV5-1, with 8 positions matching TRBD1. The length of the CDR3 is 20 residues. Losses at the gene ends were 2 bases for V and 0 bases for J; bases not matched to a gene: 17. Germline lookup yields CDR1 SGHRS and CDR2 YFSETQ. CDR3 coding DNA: TGCGCCAGCAGCTTACCGGGACAGGATCGTGGGCGGGCTAGCACAGATACGCAGTATTTT. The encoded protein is CASSLPGQDRGRASTDTQYF. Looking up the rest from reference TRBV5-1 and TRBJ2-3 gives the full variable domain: KAGVTQTPRYLIKTRGQQVTLSCSPISGHRSVSWYQQTPGQGLQFLFEYFSETQRNKGNFPGRFSGRQFSNSRSEMNVSTLELGDSALYLCASSLPGQDRGRASTDTQYFGPGTRLTVL.

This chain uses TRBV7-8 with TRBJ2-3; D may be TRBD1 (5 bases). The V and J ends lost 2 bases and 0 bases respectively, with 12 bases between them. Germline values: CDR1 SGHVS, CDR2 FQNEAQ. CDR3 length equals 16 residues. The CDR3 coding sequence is TGTGCCAGCAGCTTATTTCCAGGGCAAAGCACAGATACGCAGTATTTT. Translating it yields CASSLFPGQSTDTQYF.

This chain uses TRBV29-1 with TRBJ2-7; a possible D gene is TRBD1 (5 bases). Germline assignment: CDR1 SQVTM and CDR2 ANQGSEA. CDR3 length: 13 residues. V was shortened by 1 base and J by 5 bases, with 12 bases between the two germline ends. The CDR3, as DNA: TGCAGCGTTGAAGGGACATCCCCCCACGAGCAGTACTTC. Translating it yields CSVEGTSPHEQYF.

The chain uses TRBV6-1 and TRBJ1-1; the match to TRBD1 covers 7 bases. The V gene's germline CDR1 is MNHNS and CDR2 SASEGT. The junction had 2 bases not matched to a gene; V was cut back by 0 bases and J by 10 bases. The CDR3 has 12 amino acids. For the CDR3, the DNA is TGTGCCAGCAGTGAAGCTGACAGGGTAGCTTTCTTT. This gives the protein CASSEADRVAFF.

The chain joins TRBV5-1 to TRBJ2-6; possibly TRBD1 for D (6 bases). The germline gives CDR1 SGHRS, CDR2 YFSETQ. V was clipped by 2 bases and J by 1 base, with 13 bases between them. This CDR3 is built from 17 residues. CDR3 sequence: CASSFQGLTSGANVLTF. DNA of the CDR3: TGCGCCAGCAGCTTTCAGGGGTTAACGTCTGGGGCCAACGTCCTGACTTTC.

The CDR3 coding sequence is TGTGCCAGCAGCTTGGGGGAGGGGAATGAGCAGTTCTTC. It translates to CASSLGEGNEQFF. The rearrangement joins TRBV7-9 to TRBJ2-1; 7 positions agree with TRBD2. The CDR3 length is 13 residues. V lost 3 bases and J lost 7; bases outside the gene matches: 3. Germline CDR1 reads SEHNR; CDR2 reads FQNEAQ (reference sequence).

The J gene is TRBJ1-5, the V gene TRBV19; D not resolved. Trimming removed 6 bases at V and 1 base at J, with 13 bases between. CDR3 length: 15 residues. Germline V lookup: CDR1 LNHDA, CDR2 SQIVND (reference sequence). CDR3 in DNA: TGTGCCAGTAGCTCTGGGGTACTGAGCAATCAGCCCCAGCATTTT. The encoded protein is CASSSGVLSNQPQHF.

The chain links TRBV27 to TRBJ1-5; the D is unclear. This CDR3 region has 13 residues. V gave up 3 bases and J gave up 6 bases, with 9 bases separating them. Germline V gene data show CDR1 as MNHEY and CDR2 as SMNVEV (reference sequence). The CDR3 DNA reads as TGTGCCAGCAGTTTGATTGGGAGTCAGCCCCAGCATTTT. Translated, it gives CASSLIGSQPQHF.

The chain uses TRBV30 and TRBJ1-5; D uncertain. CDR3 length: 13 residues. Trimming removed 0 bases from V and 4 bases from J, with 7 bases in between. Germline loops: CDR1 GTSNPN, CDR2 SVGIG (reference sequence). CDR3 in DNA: TGTGCCTGGAGTGTATTGGAGAATCAGCCCCAGCATTTT. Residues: CAWSVLENQPQHF.

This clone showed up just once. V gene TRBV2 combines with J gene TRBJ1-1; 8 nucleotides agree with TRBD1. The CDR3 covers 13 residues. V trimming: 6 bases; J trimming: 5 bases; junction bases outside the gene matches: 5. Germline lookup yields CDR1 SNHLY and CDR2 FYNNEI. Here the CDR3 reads CASRDREGTEAFF. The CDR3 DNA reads TGTGCCAGCAGGGACAGGGAGGGAACTGAAGCTTTCTTT.

CDR3 in amino acids: CASSLNHGAETQYF. In DNA, the CDR3 is TGCGCCAGCAGCCTGAACCATGGAGCGGAGACCCAGTACTTC. The V gene is TRBV5-1, the J gene TRBJ2-5; the D is unclear. The V end was cut by 4 bases, the J end by 5 bases, with 15 bases between. Per germline, CDR1 SGHRS and CDR2 YFSETQ. The CDR3 runs to 14 residues.

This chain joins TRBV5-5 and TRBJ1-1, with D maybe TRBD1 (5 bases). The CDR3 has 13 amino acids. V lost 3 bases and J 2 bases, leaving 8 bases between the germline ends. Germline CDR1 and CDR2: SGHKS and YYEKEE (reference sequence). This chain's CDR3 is CASSWGVNTEAFF. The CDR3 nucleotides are TGTGCCAGCAGCTGGGGGGTTAACACTGAAGCTTTCTTT.

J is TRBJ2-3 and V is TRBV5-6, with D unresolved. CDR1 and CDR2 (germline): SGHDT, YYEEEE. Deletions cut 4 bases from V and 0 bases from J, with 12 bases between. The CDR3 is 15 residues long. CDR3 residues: CASSPRPLSTDTQYF. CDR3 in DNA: TGTGCCAGCAGCCCCCGACCCCTTAGCACAGATACGCAGTATTTT. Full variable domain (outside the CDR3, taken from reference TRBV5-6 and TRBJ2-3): DAGVTQSPTHLIKTRGQQVTLRCSPKSGHDTVSWYQQALGQGPQFIFQYYEEEERQRGNFPDRFSGHQFPNYSSELNVNALLLGDSALYLCASSPRPLSTDTQYFGPGTRLTVL.

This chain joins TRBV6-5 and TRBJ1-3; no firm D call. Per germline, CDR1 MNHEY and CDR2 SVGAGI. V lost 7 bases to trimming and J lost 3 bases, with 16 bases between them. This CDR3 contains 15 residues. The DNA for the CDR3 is TGTGCCAGCACAAGAGAGAGCGGGAGTGGAAACACCATATATTTT. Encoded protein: CASTRESGSGNTIYF.

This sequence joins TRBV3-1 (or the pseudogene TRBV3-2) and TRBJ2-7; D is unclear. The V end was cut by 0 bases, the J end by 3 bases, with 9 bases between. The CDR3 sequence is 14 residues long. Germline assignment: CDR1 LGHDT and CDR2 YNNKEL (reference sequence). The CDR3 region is CASSQDGRIYEQYF. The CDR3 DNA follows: TGTGCCAGCAGCCAAGATGGCAGGATCTACGAGCAGTACTTC.

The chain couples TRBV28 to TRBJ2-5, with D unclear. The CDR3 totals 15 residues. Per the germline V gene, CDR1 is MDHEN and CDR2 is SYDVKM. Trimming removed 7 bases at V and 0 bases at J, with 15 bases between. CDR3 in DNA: TGTGCCAGCAAAGGGAACATGGGGTACCAAGAGACCCAGTACTTC. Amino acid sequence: CASKGNMGYQETQYF. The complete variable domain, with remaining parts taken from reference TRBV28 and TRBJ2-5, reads DVKVTQSSRYLVKRTGEKVFLECVQDMDHENMFWYRQDPGLGLRLIYFSYDVKMKEKGDIPEGYSVSREKKERFSLILESASTNQTSMYLCASKGNMGYQETQYFGPGTRLLVL.

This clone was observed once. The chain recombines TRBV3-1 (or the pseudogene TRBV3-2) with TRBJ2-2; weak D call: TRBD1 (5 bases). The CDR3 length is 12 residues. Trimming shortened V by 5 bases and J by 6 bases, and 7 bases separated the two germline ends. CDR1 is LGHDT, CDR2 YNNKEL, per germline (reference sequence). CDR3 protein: CASSTGPGELFF. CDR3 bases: TGTGCCAGCAGCACAGGTCCCGGGGAGCTGTTTTTT.

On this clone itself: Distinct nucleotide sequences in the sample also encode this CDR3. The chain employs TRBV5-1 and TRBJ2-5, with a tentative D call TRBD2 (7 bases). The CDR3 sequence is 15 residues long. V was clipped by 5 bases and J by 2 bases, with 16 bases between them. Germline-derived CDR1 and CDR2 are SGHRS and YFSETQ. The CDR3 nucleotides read TGCGCCAGCAGAAGGGGGGGTCGGTGGCAAGAGACCCAGTACTTC. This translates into CASRRGGRWQETQYF.

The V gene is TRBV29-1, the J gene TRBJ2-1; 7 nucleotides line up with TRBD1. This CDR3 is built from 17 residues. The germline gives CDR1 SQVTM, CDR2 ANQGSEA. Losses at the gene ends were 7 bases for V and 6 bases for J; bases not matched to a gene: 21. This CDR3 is CSGGPKTTGYLSNEQFF. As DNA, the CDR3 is TGCAGCGGCGGACCAAAAACGACAGGGTATCTCTCCAATGAGCAGTTCTTC.

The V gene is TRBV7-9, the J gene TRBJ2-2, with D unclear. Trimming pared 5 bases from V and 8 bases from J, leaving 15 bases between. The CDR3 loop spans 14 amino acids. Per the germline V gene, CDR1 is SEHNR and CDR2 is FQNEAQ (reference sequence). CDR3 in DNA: TGTGCCAGCAGCCCCTCGGCGGCGGTTGGGGAGCTGTTTTTT. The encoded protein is CASSPSAAVGELFF.

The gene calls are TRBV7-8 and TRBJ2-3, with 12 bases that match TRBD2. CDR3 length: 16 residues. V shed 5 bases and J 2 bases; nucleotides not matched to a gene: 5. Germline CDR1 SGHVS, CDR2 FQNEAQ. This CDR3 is CASSAGLAGYTDTQYF. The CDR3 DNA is TGTGCCAGCAGCGCCGGACTAGCGGGGTACACAGATACGCAGTATTTT.